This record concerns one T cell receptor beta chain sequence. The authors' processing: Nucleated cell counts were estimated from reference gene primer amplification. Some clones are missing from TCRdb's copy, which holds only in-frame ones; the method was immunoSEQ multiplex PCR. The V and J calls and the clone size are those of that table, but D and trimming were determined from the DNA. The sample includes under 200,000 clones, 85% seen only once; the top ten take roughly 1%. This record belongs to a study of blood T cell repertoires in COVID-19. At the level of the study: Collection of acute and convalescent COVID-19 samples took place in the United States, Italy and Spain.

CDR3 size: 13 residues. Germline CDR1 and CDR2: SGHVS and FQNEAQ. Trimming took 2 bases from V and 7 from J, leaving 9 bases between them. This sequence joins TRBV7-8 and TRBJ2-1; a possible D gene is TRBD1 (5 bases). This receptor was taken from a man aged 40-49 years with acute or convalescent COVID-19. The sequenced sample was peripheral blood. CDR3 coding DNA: TGTGCCAGCAGCTTACGAGCAGGGAATGAGCAGTTCTTC. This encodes CASSLRAGNEQFF. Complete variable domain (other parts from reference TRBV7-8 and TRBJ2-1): GAGVSQSPRYKVAKRGQDVALRCDPISGHVSLFWYQQALGQGPEFLTYFQNEAQLDKSGLPSDRFFAERPEGSVSTLKIQRTQQEDSAVYLCASSLRAGNEQFFGPGTRLTVL.